This T cell receptor (beta chain) was sequenced in a study of blood T cell repertoires in COVID-19. Study overall: Samples of COVID-19 (acute and convalescent) were obtained from the United States, Italy and Spain. The analysed material was cDNA or gDNA that came from T cells, B-cell-depleted T cells, or PBMCs.

As originally analysed: How many nucleated cells were present was estimated from reference gene primer amplification. The table came from immunoSEQ multiplex PCR; TCRdb's copy has only in-frame clones and leaves some out. V and J calls and clone size are as listed in that table; D and trimming were resolved from the DNA. Of tens of thousands of clones detected, around 88% appear once; the ten largest clones hold 1.3%. The CDR3 extends over 17 amino acids. Germline lookup yields CDR1 MNHEY and CDR2 SMNVEV (reference sequence). The germline V and J ends were trimmed by 4 bases and 1 base, with 17 bases remaining between them.

Sequencing was done on a sample of peripheral blood. The clonotype was recovered from a man aged 55 to 70 with acute or convalescent COVID-19. The gene calls are TRBV27 and TRBJ1-5, with a possible D match to TRBD1 (6 bases). The CDR3 region has the DNA TGTGCCAGCAGTTCCGGACAGACCCACCTCAGCAATCAGCCCCAGCATTTT. Its translation: CASSSGQTHLSNQPQHF.